These 24 T cell receptor beta chains were sequenced from one sample in a study of blood T cell repertoires in COVID-19. Clones were sequenced by immunoSEQ multiplex PCR, and TCRdb holds only the in-frame ones, with some missing. The table shows a few hundred thousand clones, with roughly 85% occurring only once. The sequenced sample consisted of PBMCs or T cells enriched from blood (not recorded which). These receptors were obtained from a woman aged 45-60 years who had been exposed to COVID-19.

The rearrangement uses TRBV30 and TRBJ2-1; the D is unclear. CDR1 and CDR2 from the germline V gene are GTSNPN and SVGIG (reference sequence). The V end lost 0 bases, the J end lost 2 bases, and 5 bases lay between the germline ends. CDR3 length equals 13 residues. CDR3 nucleotides: TGTGCCTGGAGTGTTGTCACCTACAATGAGCAGTTCTTC. Amino acids: CAWSVVTYNEQFF.

The J gene is TRBJ2-2, the V gene TRBV7-8; D is undetermined. Germline values: CDR1 SGHVS, CDR2 FQNEAQ. V gave up 2 bases and J gave up 4 bases, with 8 bases separating them. The CDR3 is made up of 14 amino acids. The CDR3 reads CASSLTSFTGELFF. CDR3 nucleotides: TGTGCCAGCAGCTTAACCAGTTTCACCGGGGAGCTGTTTTTT.

The chain uses TRBV10-2 and TRBJ2-7; 7 bases are a match to TRBD1. CDR3 length equals 14 residues. The J segment lost 4 bases and the V segment lost 8 bases, leaving 11 bases of the junction unmatched. Germline lookup yields CDR1 WSHSY and CDR2 SAAADI. This CDR3 is CASSKGTVAYEQYF. Written as DNA, the CDR3 is TGCGCCAGCTCCAAAGGGACAGTCGCATACGAGCAGTACTTC.

The DNA of the CDR3 is TGTGCCAGCAGCCGTGGAGCCTTAAATGAGCAGTTCTTC. Protein product: CASSRGALNEQFF. The chain employs TRBV3-1 (or the pseudogene TRBV3-2) and TRBJ2-1; D is unclear. Germline V CDR1 and CDR2: LGHDT, YNNKEL (reference sequence). V dropped 4 bases and J dropped 7 bases, with 11 bases sitting between them. There are 13 residues in the CDR3.

The chain combines TRBV11-1 with TRBJ2-5, with a possible D match to TRBD1 (6 bases). Trimming took off 5 bases at V and 1 base at J, with 14 bases between the two ends. The germline CDR1 and CDR2 sequences are SGHAT and FQDESV (reference sequence). The CDR3 contains 15 residues. The CDR3 loop reads CASSTGQSPQETQYF. The CDR3 nucleotides read TGTGCCAGCAGCACTGGACAGTCCCCCCAAGAGACCCAGTACTTC.

V gene TRBV19 combines with J gene TRBJ1-5; the D is unclear. This CDR3 contains 13 residues. V lost 1 base to trimming and J lost 5 bases, with 6 bases between them. CDR1 is LNHDA and CDR2 is SQIVND in the germline V gene (reference sequence). DNA for the CDR3: TGTGCCAGTAGTATAGCCCCGTATCAGCCCCAGCATTTT. Translated, it gives CASSIAPYQPQHF. Together with reference TRBV19 and TRBJ1-5, the CDR3 gives the full variable domain: DGGITQSPKYLFRKEGQNVTLSCEQNLNHDAMYWYRQDPGQGLRLIYYSQIVNDFQKGDIAEGYSVSREKKESFPLTVTSAQKNPTAFYLCASSIAPYQPQHFGDGTRLSIL.

The chain carries TRBV11-2 and TRBJ2-5; 8 nucleotides agree with TRBD1. The germline CDR1 and CDR2 sequences are SGHAT and FQNNGV. The CDR3 length is 14 residues. V lost 4 bases, J lost 4 bases, and 5 bases stayed unmatched. The CDR3 DNA reads TGTGCCAGCAGCTCCTACAGGGGGAGAGAGACCCAGTACTTC. Its translation: CASSSYRGRETQYF.

V is TRBV19 and J is TRBJ1-1; 10 bases are a match to TRBD1. V trimming: 9 bases; J trimming: 1 base; junction bases outside the gene matches: 8. The CDR3 runs 15 residues. Germline CDR1 is LNHDA and CDR2 is SQIVND (reference sequence). This CDR3 reads CASKWDRGPNTEAFF. CDR3 DNA sequence: TGTGCCAGCAAGTGGGACAGGGGCCCGAACACTGAAGCTTTCTTT.

In regard to this clone: The same CDR3 is also encoded by other DNA sequences in this sample. CDR3 coding DNA: TGTGCCAGCAGCTTTGACAGCAACTATGGCTACACCTTC. This translates into CASSFDSNYGYTF. The rearrangement uses TRBV6-5 and TRBJ1-2; possibly TRBD1 for D (5 bases). The V end lost 6 bases, the J end lost 2 bases, and 10 bases lay between the germline ends. Germline V gene lookup returns CDR1 MNHEY and CDR2 SVGAGI. CDR3 size: 13 residues.

CDR3 in DNA: TGTGCCAGTAGTATCAGGGCGGTGAACACTGAAGCTTTCTTT. It yields the protein CASSIRAVNTEAFF. J is TRBJ1-1 and V is TRBV19, with a weak D call TRBD1 (5 bases). The CDR3 contains 14 residues. V dropped 3 bases and J dropped 0 bases, with 8 bases sitting between them. Germline V CDR1 and CDR2: LNHDA, SQIVND (reference sequence).

The chain uses TRBV19 and TRBJ1-5, with 10 bases that match TRBD1. The V gene's germline CDR1 is LNHDA and CDR2 SQIVND (reference sequence). Unmatched junction bases numbered 5, after V lost 2 bases and J lost 7 bases. The CDR3 spans 15 residues. The CDR3 is CASSIRGTGDQPQHF. The CDR3 DNA follows: TGTGCCAGTAGTATAAGGGGGACAGGGGACCAGCCCCAGCATTTT.

This clone was seen a few times. V is TRBV14 and J is TRBJ1-4, with D possibly TRBD1 on 5 matching bases. This CDR3 is 13 amino acids long. V gave up 4 bases and J gave up 4 bases, with 7 bases separating them. The germline V gene has CDR1 SGHDN and CDR2 FVKESK. For the CDR3, the DNA is TGTGCCAGCAGCCCGGGACTTAATGAAAAACTGTTTTTT. This gives the protein CASSPGLNEKLFF.

The chain combines TRBV6-5 with TRBJ2-7; weak D call: TRBD2 (5 bases). Germline V gene data show CDR1 as MNHEY and CDR2 as SVGAGI. Trimming took 2 bases from V and 6 from J, leaving 11 bases between them. The CDR3 covers 13 residues. CDR3 nucleotide sequence: TGTGCCAGCAGTTACATGAGGGAAGGCGAGCAGTACTTC. Its protein product is CASSYMREGEQYF.

This chain links TRBV28 with TRBJ1-2, with 8 bases lining up with TRBD1. The V segment lost 2 bases and the J segment 7 bases; nucleotides outside the gene matches: 9. This CDR3 is 15 amino acids long. Germline V gene lookup returns CDR1 MDHEN and CDR2 SYDVKM. CDR3 DNA: TGTGCCAGCAGTTTAGGGGACAGGACTTCGGGTGGCTACACCTTC. It codes for CASSLGDRTSGGYTF.

This chain uses TRBV18 with TRBJ2-7, with D unclear. Germline CDR1 is KGHSH and CDR2 is LQKENI. Trimming took 8 bases from V and 9 from J, leaving 14 bases between them. CDR3 length: 11 residues. The CDR3 DNA reads as TGTGCCAGCCCGTCTTCGGTTAGGCAGTACTTC. It encodes CASPSSVRQYF.

This chain connects TRBV7-2 to TRBJ2-7; D is unclear. Germline V gene sequence: CDR1 SGHTA, CDR2 FQGNSA. This CDR3 spans 14 amino acids. V lost 1 base to trimming and J lost 2 bases, with 9 bases between them. The DNA of the CDR3 is TGTGCCAGCAGCTTAGATTCCAGAACCTACGAGCAGTACTTC. This sequence encodes CASSLDSRTYEQYF.

The chain carries TRBV5-1 and TRBJ1-1; 10 nucleotides match TRBD1. Germline values: CDR1 SGHRS, CDR2 YFSETQ. V was pared by 4 bases and J by 2 bases, with 5 bases of the junction left unmatched. The CDR3 runs 15 residues. CDR3 sequence: CASSLDRGLNTEAFF. The CDR3 nucleotides read TGCGCCAGCAGCCTAGACAGGGGGCTCAACACTGAAGCTTTCTTT. The full variable domain, rest sourced from reference TRBV5-1 and TRBJ1-1, is KAGVTQTPRYLIKTRGQQVTLSCSPISGHRSVSWYQQTPGQGLQFLFEYFSETQRNKGNFPGRFSGRQFSNSRSEMNVSTLELGDSALYLCASSLDRGLNTEAFFGQGTRLTVV.

The V gene is TRBV11-2, the J gene TRBJ1-2; D unclear. V lost 0 bases, J lost 0 bases, and 8 bases lay in between. Germline CDR1 and CDR2: SGHAT and FQNNGV. CDR3 length equals 15 residues. CDR3 coding DNA: TGTGCCAGCAGCTTAGACCGACAAGCTAACTATGGCTACACCTTC. Residues: CASSLDRQANYGYTF.

The chain is built from TRBV7-2 and TRBJ1-4; D remains ambiguous. The germline V and J ends were trimmed by 0 bases and 8 bases, with 10 bases remaining between them. The length of the CDR3 is 14 residues. CDR1 and CDR2 from the germline V gene are SGHTA and FQGNSA. In DNA, the CDR3 is TGTGCCAGCAGCTTAGCAGGGCGAGGGGAAAAACTGTTTTTT. Translation: CASSLAGRGEKLFF. Variable domain in full (rest from reference TRBV7-2 and TRBJ1-4): GAGVSQSPSNKVTEKGKDVELRCDPISGHTALYWYRQSLGQGLEFLIYFQGNSAPDKSGLPSDRFSAERTGGSVSTLTIQRTQQEDSAVYLCASSLAGRGEKLFFGSGTQLSVL.

The chain combines TRBV7-2 with TRBJ2-3; a weak D match, TRBD1 (6 bases). The V gene's germline CDR1 is SGHTA and CDR2 FQGNSA. This CDR3 contains 15 residues. Trimming took off 0 bases at V and 6 bases at J, with 13 bases between the two ends. For the CDR3, the DNA is TGTGCCAGCAGCTTAGCCGACAGGATGCTGGATACGCAGTATTTT. Protein sequence: CASSLADRMLDTQYF.

This chain connects TRBV12-3 or TRBV12-4 to TRBJ1-1, with a tentative D call TRBD1 (5 bases). V lost 5 bases and J lost 6, with 10 bases in between. CDR3 length equals 12 residues. This CDR3 reads CASSPTAPEAFF. DNA for the CDR3: TGTGCCAGCAGTCCGACAGCCCCTGAAGCTTTCTTT.

The chain recombines TRBV3-1 (or the pseudogene TRBV3-2) with TRBJ1-1; no clear D. Germline V gene lookup returns CDR1 LGHDT and CDR2 YNNKEL (reference sequence). V lost 0 bases to trimming and J lost 8 bases, with 10 bases between them. This CDR3 has 13 amino acids. In nucleotides, the CDR3 is TGTGCCAGCAGCCAAGAGTCCCCGTCGGAAGCTTTCTTT. Its protein product is CASSQESPSEAFF.

The chain has TRBV5-4 and TRBJ2-7; 8 positions agree with TRBD2. Germline values: CDR1 SGHNT, CDR2 YYREEE (reference sequence). Unmatched junction bases numbered 6, after V lost 0 bases and J lost 1 base. The CDR3 has 16 amino acids. The DNA for the CDR3 is TGTGCCAGCAGCTTGGGGGGACTAGTGGGATCCTACGAGCAGTACTTC. As protein: CASSLGGLVGSYEQYF.

The V and J genes are TRBV5-6 and TRBJ2-7; weak D call: TRBD1 (6 bases). CDR1 SGHDT and CDR2 YYEEEE come from the germline V gene. This CDR3 has 14 amino acids. V shed 0 bases and J shed 5 bases, with 12 bases lying between them. The CDR3 coding sequence is TGTGCCAGCAGCTTGGCCTCCAGGGGAAACGAGCAGTACTTC. Encoded protein: CASSLASRGNEQYF. The full variable domain, its missing parts supplied by reference TRBV5-6 and TRBJ2-7, is DAGVTQSPTHLIKTRGQQVTLRCSPKSGHDTVSWYQQALGQGPQFIFQYYEEEERQRGNFPDRFSGHQFPNYSSELNVNALLLGDSALYLCASSLASRGNEQYFGPGTRLTVT.